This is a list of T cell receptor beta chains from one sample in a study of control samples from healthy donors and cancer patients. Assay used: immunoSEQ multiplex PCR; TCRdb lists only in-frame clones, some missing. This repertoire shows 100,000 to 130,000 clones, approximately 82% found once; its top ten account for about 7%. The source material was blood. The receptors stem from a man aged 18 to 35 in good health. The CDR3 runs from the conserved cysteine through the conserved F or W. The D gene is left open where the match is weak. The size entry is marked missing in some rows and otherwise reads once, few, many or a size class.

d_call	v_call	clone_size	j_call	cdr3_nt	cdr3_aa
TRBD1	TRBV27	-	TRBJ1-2	TGTGCCAGCAGTTCGTCCCGGGACAGGGTGCGCTATGGCTACACCTTC	CASSSSRDRVRYGYTF
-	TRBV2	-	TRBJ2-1	TGTGCCAGCAGTGATTGGCTAGGCAATGAGCAGTTCTTC	CASSDWLGNEQFF
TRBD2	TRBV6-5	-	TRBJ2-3	TGTGCCAGCAGTTACATAGCGGGGGGTTCAGATACGCAGTATTTT	CASSYIAGGSDTQYF
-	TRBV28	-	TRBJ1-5	TGTGCCAGCACCTTCACCGGTTGGAGGGGTCCAAATCAGCCCCAGCATTTT	CASTFTGWRGPNQPQHF
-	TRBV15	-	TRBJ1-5	TGTGCCACCAGCAACCATCCCGATTATAGCAATCAGCCCCAGCATTTT	CATSNHPDYSNQPQHF
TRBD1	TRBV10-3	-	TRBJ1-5	TGTGCCATCAGCCAGGGGGGGTGGGGTCAGCCCCAGCATTTT	CAISQGGWGQPQHF
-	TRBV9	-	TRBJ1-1	TGTGCCAGCAGCGTTGCCCCCAGGGGCTCGAGCACTGAAGCTTTCTTT	CASSVAPRGSSTEAFF
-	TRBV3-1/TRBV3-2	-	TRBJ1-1	TGTGCCAGCAGCCGCCGGACAGTGAACACTGAAGCTTTCTTT	CASSRRTVNTEAFF
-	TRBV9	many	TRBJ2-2	TGTGCCAGCAGCGTCGGGCTCACCGGGGAGCTGTTTTTT	CASSVGLTGELFF
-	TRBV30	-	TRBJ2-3	TGTGCCTGGGCGGAACTCACAGATACGCAGTATTTT	CAWAELTDTQYF
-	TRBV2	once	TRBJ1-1	TGTGCCAGCAGGGGTTCTCCCGGGAAGACTGAAGCTTTCTTT	CASRGSPGKTEAFF
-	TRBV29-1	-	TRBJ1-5	TGCAGCGTTGAAGTTGCGGGAGGTCAGCCCCAGCATTTT	CSVEVAGGQPQHF
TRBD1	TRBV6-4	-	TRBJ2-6	TGTGCCAGCAGTGACTCGGGACAGGGGGCCAACGTCCTGACTTTC	CASSDSGQGANVLTF
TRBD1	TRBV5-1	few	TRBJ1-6	TGCGCCAGCGCCGAGGGGGCGCTTATCGGTACACCCCTCCACTTT	CASAEGALIGTPLHF
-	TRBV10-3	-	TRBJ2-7	TGTGCCATCAGCGCAGGGGATTCATACGAGCAGTACTTC	CAISAGDSYEQYF
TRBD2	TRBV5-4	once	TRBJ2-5	TGTGCCAGCAGCTTTTCCCCGGGACTAGCATGGGAAGAGACCCAGTACTTC	CASSFSPGLAWEETQYF
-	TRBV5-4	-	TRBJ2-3	TGTGCCAGCAGCCCCACGGGCTACGACTTAGGCGATACGCAGTATTTT	CASSPTGYDLGDTQYF
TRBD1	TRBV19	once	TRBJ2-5	TGTGCCAGTAGGAAGACAGGGGGCCAAGAGACCCAGTACTTC	CASRKTGGQETQYF
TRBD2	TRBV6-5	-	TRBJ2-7	TGTGCCAGCAGGATGAGCGGGGGGTCGGACGAGCAGTACTTC	CASRMSGGSDEQYF
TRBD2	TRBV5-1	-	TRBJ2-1	TGCGCCAGCAGCTTTCTGACTAGCGGGGGGGCGGTATCCTACAATGAGCAGTTCTTC	CASSFLTSGGAVSYNEQFF
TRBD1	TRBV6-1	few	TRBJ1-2	TGTGCCAGCAGTGAGGACAGGGGCTATGGCTACACCTTC	CASSEDRGYGYTF
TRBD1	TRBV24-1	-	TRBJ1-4	TGTGCCACCCGTCCCGGCAGGGGGATATGGGAAAAACTGTTTTTT	CATRPGRGIWEKLFF
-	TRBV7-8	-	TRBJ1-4	TGTGCCAGCGCCGAGGGGCGTGAAAAACTGTTTTTT	CASAEGREKLFF
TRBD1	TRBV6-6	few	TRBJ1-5	TGTGCCAGCAGCCAAGGACAGGGTTGGCAGCCCCAGCATTTT	CASSQGQGWQPQHF
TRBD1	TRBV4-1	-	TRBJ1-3	TGCGCCAGCGGCTCGACAGGGATCACTGGAAACACCATATATTTT	CASGSTGITGNTIYF
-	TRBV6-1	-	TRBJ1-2	TGTGCCAGCAGTGATCAATGGGCTGGGCATGGCTACACCTTC	CASSDQWAGHGYTF
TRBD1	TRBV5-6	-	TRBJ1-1	TGTGCCAGCAGCGCGGACAGGGACACTGAAGCTTTCTTT	CASSADRDTEAFF
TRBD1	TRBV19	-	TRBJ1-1	TGTGCCAGTAGTCTCGACAGGGGGGGCACTGAAGCTTTCTTT	CASSLDRGGTEAFF
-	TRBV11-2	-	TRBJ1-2	TGTGCCAGCAGCTTAATAGGGCGAAACTATGGCTACACCTTC	CASSLIGRNYGYTF
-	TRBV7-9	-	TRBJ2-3	TGTGCCAGCAGCTTAGGACCGCCACCCTACACAGATACGCAGTATTTT	CASSLGPPPYTDTQYF
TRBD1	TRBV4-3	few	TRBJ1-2	TGCGCCAGCAGCCTTGGGACAGGGAATGATGGCTACACCTTC	CASSLGTGNDGYTF
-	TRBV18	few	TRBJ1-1	TGTGCCAGCTCACCACCTCAGACTGAAGCTTTCTTT	CASSPPQTEAFF
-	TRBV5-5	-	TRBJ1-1	TGTGCCAGCAGCCCCGGGATAGGGGCTTATTCGAGGACTGAAGCTTTCTTT	CASSPGIGAYSRTEAFF
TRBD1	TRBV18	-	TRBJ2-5	TGTGCCAGCTCGCGCTGGGACAGAGGATACGGGTTTGAGGGAGAGACCCAGTACTTC	CASSRWDRGYGFEGETQYF
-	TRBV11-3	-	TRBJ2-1	TGTGCCAGCAGCTTAGTTGGCGGGGGCCGTAATGAGCAGTTCTTC	CASSLVGGGRNEQFF
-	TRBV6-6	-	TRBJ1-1	TGTGCCAGCAGCCCGGGATTTGAGGCTAACACTGAAGCTTTCTTT	CASSPGFEANTEAFF
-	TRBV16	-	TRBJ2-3	TGTGCCAGCAGCCCCCTTTTGGACAGTCTAACTAGCACAGATACGCAGTATTTT	CASSPLLDSLTSTDTQYF
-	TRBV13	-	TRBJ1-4	TGTGCCAGCAGCTTAAGGGGTCCTAATGAAAAACTGTTTTTT	CASSLRGPNEKLFF
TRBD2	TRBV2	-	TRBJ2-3	TGTGCCAGCCTGGACGCGCGGGGGGGATCAGATACGCAGTATTTT	CASLDARGGSDTQYF
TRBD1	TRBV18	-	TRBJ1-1	TGTGCCAGCTCACCGGACAGGGATTCCTGGAACACTGAAGCTTTCTTT	CASSPDRDSWNTEAFF
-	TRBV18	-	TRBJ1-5	TGTGCCAGCTCACCATCCCCGGGACAAATAAATCAGCCCCAGCATTTT	CASSPSPGQINQPQHF
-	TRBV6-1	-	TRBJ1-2	TGTGCCAGCAGTGAATGGTTAGGCAGGAACTATGGCTACACCTTC	CASSEWLGRNYGYTF
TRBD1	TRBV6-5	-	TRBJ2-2	TGTGCCAGCAAGGGACAGACTTTCACCGGGGAGCTGTTTTTT	CASKGQTFTGELFF
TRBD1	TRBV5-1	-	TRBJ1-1	TGCGCCAGCAGCTTGACAGGGGGCGCATTGGCTGAAGCTTTCTTT	CASSLTGGALAEAFF
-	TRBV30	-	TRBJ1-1	TGTGCCTGGAGTGTTGGGAACACTGAAGCTTTCTTT	CAWSVGNTEAFF
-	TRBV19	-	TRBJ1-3	TGTGCCAGTAGAACCGACACTCGCTCTGGAAACACCATATATTTT	CASRTDTRSGNTIYF
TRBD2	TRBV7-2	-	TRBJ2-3	TGTGCCAGCGGCGGGACTAGCAGACGCACAGATACGCAGTATTTT	CASGGTSRRTDTQYF
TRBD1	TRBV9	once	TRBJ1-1	TGTGCCAGCAGCGCCCTGTCGACAGGGGGAAGGGCTGAAGCTTTCTTT	CASSALSTGGRAEAFF
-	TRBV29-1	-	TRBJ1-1	TGCAGCGTTTCTGGAGACACTGAAGCTTTCTTT	CSVSGDTEAFF
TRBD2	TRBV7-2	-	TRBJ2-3	TGTGCCAGCAGCTTCTTAAGCGGGGGGGCCGGAGGCACAGATACGCAGTATTTT	CASSFLSGGAGGTDTQYF
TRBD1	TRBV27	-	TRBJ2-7	TGTGCCAGCAGTCCACCCCGGTGGACAGGGAGGTCGTACGAGCAGTACTTC	CASSPPRWTGRSYEQYF
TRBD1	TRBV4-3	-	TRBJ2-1	TGCGCCAGCAGCCAAGACCTTACAGGGGGCTCCTACAATGAGCAGTTCTTC	CASSQDLTGGSYNEQFF
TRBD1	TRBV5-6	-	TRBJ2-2	TGTGCCAGCAGCTTCCGGGACAGGGCTACGGGGGAGCTGTTTTTT	CASSFRDRATGELFF
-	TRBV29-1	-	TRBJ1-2	TGCAGCGTTGAAGGGGGACGGGAAGGCTACACCTTC	CSVEGGREGYTF